This section outlines one TCR beta chain sequence together with its context. Its antigen is not known. The assay was immunoSEQ multiplex PCR, and TCRdb's table has in-frame clones only and misses some. Altogether about 140,000 clones are present, approximately 92% being singletons, with the ten largest covering roughly 3.5%. These data come from a study of T cell responses to AZD1222 COVID-19 vaccine. The study, taken as a whole, reports: Across spike, vaccine-associated CD4 TCRs were found, dominant at 160-218 and 743-854. Among spike-specific TCRs, nearly half reportedly target unmutated variant regions.

The source is an adult who received the AZD1222 COVID-19 vaccine. The sample was peripheral blood, taken 28 days after the second AZD1222 dose.

The CDR3 DNA follows: TGTGCTTGGGGCTCAGGGAAAGAGACCCAGTACTTC. It translates to CAWGSGKETQYF. The chain combines TRBV6-5 with TRBJ2-5; weak D call: TRBD1 (5 bases). The CDR3 is 12 residues long. Germline V gives CDR1 MNHEY, CDR2 SVGAGI.